Listed below are T cell receptor beta chains from one sample, sequenced in a study of blood T cell repertoires in COVID-19. Generated by immunoSEQ multiplex PCR, the TCRdb table keeps only in-frame clones and is missing some. The sample includes 100,000 to 150,000 clones, around 89% of them seen just once. The sequenced material came from peripheral blood. These receptor sequences come from a human donor in a cohort sampled during active COVID-19. The CDR3 runs from the conserved cysteine through the conserved F or W. The D gene is left open where the match is weak. Size values are once, few and many counts, or a class for expanded clones, and some rows have none.

D gene | J gene | clone size | V gene | CDR3 protein | CDR3 DNA
TRBD1 | TRBJ2-3 | . | TRBV2 | CASSERVVRETGADTQYF | TGTGCCAGCAGTGAACGGGTGGTTAGAGAGACAGGGGCAGATACGCAGTATTTT
TRBD2 | TRBJ2-7 | . | TRBV28 | CASRLAGELREQYF | TGTGCCAGCAGGCTAGCGGGAGAGCTTCGCGAGCAGTACTTC
TRBD2 | TRBJ2-7 | . | TRBV9 | CASSVLAGGPGYEQYF | TGTGCCAGCAGCGTCCTAGCGGGAGGGCCAGGGTACGAGCAGTACTTC
. | TRBJ1-1 | . | TRBV7-9 | CASSLGAAMNTEAFF | TGTGCCAGCAGCTTAGGGGCAGCAATGAACACTGAAGCTTTCTTT
TRBD2 | TRBJ2-7 | . | TRBV24-1 | CATQASGTYEQYF | TGTGCCACCCAGGCTAGCGGGACCTACGAGCAGTACTTC
TRBD2 | TRBJ2-3 | once | TRBV27 | CASSFFGRATDTQYF | TGTGCCAGCAGTTTTTTCGGGAGGGCCACAGATACGCAGTATTTT
TRBD2 | TRBJ2-1 | . | TRBV14 | CASSQDLRLAGYNEQFF | TGTGCCAGCAGCCAAGATTTACGGCTAGCGGGATACAATGAGCAGTTCTTC
TRBD1 | TRBJ2-3 | . | TRBV2 | CASSGSGQGYTQYF | TGTGCCAGCAGTGGCTCGGGACAGGGGTATACGCAGTATTTT
TRBD2 | TRBJ2-1 | . | TRBV6-1 | CASSDRGGRQFF | TGTGCCAGCAGTGATCGGGGAGGGCGGCAGTTCTTC
. | TRBJ1-6 | . | TRBV7-2 | CASSLALGGRSYNSPLHF | TGTGCCAGCAGCTTAGCGCTTGGGGGCCGGTCCTATAATTCACCCCTCCACTTT
. | TRBJ2-5 | . | TRBV10-3 | CAISGGSKEGAQYF | TGTGCCATCAGTGGCGGCAGCAAGGAAGGGGCCCAGTACTTC
. | TRBJ1-1 | . | TRBV11-2 | CASSVRDTEAFF | TGTGCCAGCAGCGTGCGGGACACTGAAGCTTTCTTT
TRBD1 | TRBJ1-2 | . | TRBV7-9 | CASSTRGSGGGYTF | TGTGCCAGCAGCACTAGGGGGTCAGGGGGTGGCTACACCTTC
. | TRBJ1-1 | . | TRBV7-5 | CARSPGQGRNTEAFF | TGTGCCAGAAGCCCAGGACAGGGTAGAAACACTGAAGCTTTCTTT
. | TRBJ2-7 | . | TRBV15 | CATSSRGAYEQYF | TGTGCCACCAGCAGCAGGGGTGCCTACGAGCAGTACTTC
. | TRBJ2-1 | . | TRBV28 | CATVAGGSYNEQFF | TGTGCCACAGTGGCGGGCGGCTCCTACAATGAGCAGTTCTTC
TRBD1 | TRBJ2-3 | . | TRBV5-1 | CASSLGTGGTMDTQYF | TGCGCCAGCAGCTTAGGGACAGGGGGCACGATGGATACGCAGTATTTT
. | TRBJ1-1 | once | TRBV25-1 | CASSRAGLNTEAFF | TGTGCCAGCAGCCGAGCAGGCTTAAACACTGAAGCTTTCTTT
TRBD2 | TRBJ2-7 | . | TRBV4-1 | CASSPTAAGRGSYEQYF | TGCGCCAGCAGCCCGACCGCGGCGGGGAGGGGCTCCTACGAGCAGTACTTC
. | TRBJ1-1 | . | TRBV27 | CASSWGQMNTEAFF | TGTGCCAGCAGCTGGGGGCAGATGAACACTGAAGCTTTCTTT
. | TRBJ2-5 | . | TRBV7-9 | CASSSRSRDNQETQYF | TGTGCCAGCAGCTCGCGGTCCCGGGACAACCAAGAGACCCAGTACTTC
TRBD2 | TRBJ2-1 | . | TRBV27 | CASSFSREDNEQFF | TGTGCCAGCAGTTTCTCGCGGGAGGACAATGAGCAGTTCTTC
. | TRBJ2-5 | few | TRBV6-1 | CASSEAAGDAETQYF | TGTGCCAGCAGTGAAGCGGCGGGCGATGCAGAGACCCAGTACTTC
. | TRBJ1-1 | . | TRBV27 | CASSSPRGGIAEAFF | TGTGCCAGCAGTTCTCCACGGGGGGGAATCGCTGAAGCTTTCTTT
TRBD1 | TRBJ2-2 | . | TRBV6-5 | CASSRTGLNTGELFF | TGTGCCAGCAGCCGGACAGGCCTGAACACCGGGGAGCTGTTTTTT
. | TRBJ1-4 | . | TRBV28 | CASSFGGLREKLFF | TGTGCCAGCAGTTTTGGGGGCCTTCGTGAAAAACTGTTTTTT
. | TRBJ2-1 | . | TRBV7-6 | CASSIKLGSKQFF | TGTGCCAGCAGCATTAAACTAGGCAGTAAGCAGTTCTTC
. | TRBJ2-6 | . | TRBV6-4 | CASEQVSGANVLTF | TGTGCCAGTGAACAGGTCTCTGGGGCCAACGTCCTGACTTTC
. | TRBJ1-1 | . | TRBV28 | CASRVGTEAFF | TGTGCCAGCAGGGTCGGGACTGAAGCTTTCTTT
TRBD2 | TRBJ2-1 | . | TRBV12-3/TRBV12-4 | CASIIAGLGEQFF | TGTGCCAGCATCATAGCGGGCCTCGGTGAGCAGTTCTTC
TRBD1 | TRBJ2-3 | . | TRBV10-1 | CASSGTGTGSDTQYF | TGCGCCAGCAGTGGGACCGGGACAGGGTCGGATACGCAGTATTTT
TRBD1 | TRBJ1-2 | . | TRBV2 | CASSGQGASYGYTF | TGTGCCAGCAGTGGACAGGGGGCTAGCTATGGCTACACCTTC
. | TRBJ2-6 | . | TRBV18 | CASSPGGSGANVLTF | TGTGCCAGCTCACCGGGAGGCTCTGGGGCCAACGTCCTGACTTTC
. | TRBJ2-6 | . | TRBV6-5 | CASSYGQGTGANVLTF | TGTGCCAGCAGTTACGGCCAGGGGACAGGGGCCAACGTCCTGACTTTC
TRBD1 | TRBJ1-2 | . | TRBV19 | CASSVDRQYAYGYTF | TGTGCCAGTAGTGTGGACAGGCAGTACGCGTATGGCTACACCTTC
. | TRBJ2-5 | . | TRBV27 | CASSFLGLTQETQYF | TGTGCCAGCAGTTTCTTAGGACTTACCCAAGAGACCCAGTACTTC
. | TRBJ2-2 | . | TRBV5-6 | CASSLWDTRAGELFF | TGTGCCAGCAGCTTGTGGGATACTAGGGCCGGGGAGCTGTTTTTT
. | TRBJ2-1 | once | TRBV5-8 | CASSLARDTYNEQFF | TGTGCCAGCAGCTTGGCCCGGGACACTTACAATGAGCAGTTCTTC
TRBD1 | TRBJ1-1 | . | TRBV5-4 | CASSTKKTGGKTEAFF | TGTGCCAGCAGCACCAAAAAGACAGGGGGTAAAACTGAAGCTTTCTTT
TRBD1 | TRBJ2-5 | . | TRBV18 | CASSPPGQEQQETQYF | TGTGCCAGCTCACCACCGGGACAGGAGCAACAAGAGACCCAGTACTTC
TRBD1 | TRBJ2-7 | . | TRBV28 | CASNHRDRGLGEQYF | TGTGCCAGCAATCACCGGGACAGGGGATTGGGGGAGCAGTACTTC
. | TRBJ1-1 | . | TRBV21-1 | CASKGGEKWENTEAFF | TGTGCCAGCAAAGGGGGGGAGAAGTGGGAAAACACTGAAGCTTTCTTT
. | TRBJ2-1 | . | TRBV5-1 | CASSLMLARNEQFF | TGCGCCAGCAGCTTGATGTTAGCTCGCAATGAGCAGTTCTTC
. | TRBJ1-1 | . | TRBV27 | CAGSSGQGRPEAFF | TGTGCCGGCAGTTCGGGGCAGGGGCGTCCTGAAGCTTTCTTT
. | TRBJ1-3 | . | TRBV7-9 | CASSPQRKVRGNTIYF | TGTGCCAGCAGCCCCCAACGGAAAGTGAGGGGAAACACCATATATTTT
. | TRBJ1-4 | . | TRBV12-2 | CASRCPRVATNEKLFF | TGTGCAAGTCGTTGCCCCCGCGTTGCAACTAATGAAAAACTGTTTTTT
. | TRBJ2-7 | . | TRBV7-9 | CASSLAQGEAYEQYF | TGTGCCAGCAGCTTAGCGCAGGGGGAGGCCTACGAGCAGTACTTC
. | TRBJ1-6 | . | TRBV6-6 | CASSPGLPSSYNSPLHF | TGTGCCAGCAGTCCGGGACTGCCGAGCTCCTATAATTCACCCCTCCACTTT
TRBD1 | TRBJ1-1 | few | TRBV12-3/TRBV12-4 | CASRDRGATEAFF | TGTGCCAGCAGGGACAGGGGAGCCACTGAAGCTTTCTTT
TRBD1 | TRBJ2-7 | once | TRBV19 | CASSIGQGAYEQYF | TGTGCCAGTAGTATAGGACAGGGCGCCTACGAGCAGTACTTC
. | TRBJ1-1 | . | TRBV5-4 | CASSSGVYTEAFF | TGTGCCAGCAGCTCCGGGGTCTACACTGAAGCTTTCTTT